One and the same sample provided the 22 T cell receptor beta chains below, sequenced in a study of blood T cells in healthy people across ages. The second PCR ran about 6 to 11 cycles with a sample-barcoded 5' primer and J-beta primers. Each CDR3 protein gets one entry after TCRdb re-called the 5' RACE reads with MiXCR. The table lists about 1 million distinct CDR3 sequences, more than 40% of them singletons. Sample: blood. The receptors were sampled from a woman aged 55-75 years in good health.

This clonotype has only a few counts. The chain has TRBV28 and TRBJ2-7; a possible D gene is TRBD2 (7 bases). This CDR3 contains 15 residues. V shed 7 bases and J shed 2 bases, with 18 bases lying between them. Per the germline V gene, CDR1 is MDHEN and CDR2 is SYDVKM. The chain's CDR3 is CASTEDTGRAYEQYF. CDR3 sequence (DNA): TGTGCCAGCACGGAGGATACAGGGAGGGCCTACGAGCAGTACTTC.

This clonotype was counted a few times. The J gene is TRBJ2-3, the V gene TRBV3-1, with 7 positions matching TRBD2. This CDR3 contains 15 residues. Germline V CDR1 and CDR2: LGHDT, YNNKEL (reference sequence). V was clipped by 2 bases and J by 2 bases; unmatched bases: 4. The CDR3 DNA reads TGTGCCAGCAGCCAACTAGCGGAGCTCACAGATACGCAGTATTTT. Protein: CASSQLAELTDTQYF.

This chain links TRBV29-1 with TRBJ2-3; TRBD1 agrees at 8 bases. The CDR3 extends over 16 amino acids. Trimming removed 6 bases from V and 4 bases from J; junction bases left unmatched: 15. Germline lookup yields CDR1 SQVTM and CDR2 ANQGSEA. CDR3 residues: CSVDTQGAGAADTQYF. DNA of the CDR3: TGCAGCGTCGACACCCAGGGGGCAGGGGCGGCAGATACGCAGTATTTT.

J is TRBJ2-1 and V is TRBV5-6; D unresolved. TRBJ2-7 explains the end of the DNA better; the J call may be wrong. Germline CDR1 SGHDT, CDR2 YYEEEE. This CDR3 is built from 14 residues. CDR3: CASSLSWLSYEQYF. For the CDR3, the DNA is TGTGCCAGCAGCTTGAGTTGGTTGTCCTACGAGCAGTACTTC.

This clonotype appeared a few times. The genes are TRBV29-1 and TRBJ2-7; D may match TRBD1 or TRBD2 (6 bases each). V lost 6 bases and J 4 bases, leaving 16 bases between the germline ends. Germline V gives CDR1 SQVTM, CDR2 ANQGSEA. The CDR3 is 13 amino acids. The CDR3 coding sequence is TGCAGCGTCCAGACAGGACTATATTACGAGCAGTACTTC. As protein: CSVQTGLYYEQYF.

This chain connects TRBV7-2 to TRBJ2-5; D gene unclear. This CDR3 has 14 amino acids. The ends were cut back, 1 base at V and 5 bases at J, with 11 bases in the middle. Germline lookup yields CDR1 SGHTA and CDR2 FQGNSA. The DNA for the CDR3 is TGTGCCAGCAGCTTAGACTCACAGACCGAGACCCAGTACTTC. The encoded protein is CASSLDSQTETQYF.

The rearrangement joins TRBV6-1 to TRBJ1-4; 12 bases map to TRBD1. This CDR3 is built from 17 residues. With 6 bases clipped from V and 11 bases from J, the junction kept 16 bases outside the gene matches. Germline lookup yields CDR1 MNHNS and CDR2 SASEGT. CDR3 in amino acids: CASRILPGQGAHRKLFF. The CDR3 DNA reads TGTGCCAGCAGGATTCTCCCGGGACAGGGGGCGCATAGGAAACTGTTTTTT.

V gene TRBV29-1 combines with J gene TRBJ2-5; 9 bases agree with TRBD2. The germline V gene encodes CDR1 SQVTM and CDR2 ANQGSEA. The CDR3 length is 14 residues. With 2 bases clipped from V and 11 bases from J, the junction kept 12 bases outside the gene matches. In DNA, the CDR3 is TGCAGCGTTGAATGGGGGCGGGGGGGCGATGAGCAGTACTTC. It yields the protein CSVEWGRGGDEQYF.

This clonotype was seen a single time. The V call is TRBV30, the J call TRBJ1-5, with a weak D call TRBD1 (6 bases). CDR3 size: 15 residues. The germline V gene encodes CDR1 GTSNPN and CDR2 SVGIG (reference sequence). V was cut by 3 bases and J by 4 bases, with 16 bases left in between. The chain's CDR3 is CAWSATGRINQPQHF. The CDR3, as DNA: TGTGCCTGGAGCGCCACAGGGCGGATTAATCAGCCCCAGCATTTT.

This clonotype was observed a few times. This chain joins TRBV5-1 and TRBJ1-4; D not certain. The CDR3 is 15 amino acids. Germline-derived CDR1 and CDR2 are SGHRS and YFSETQ. V was trimmed by 4 bases and J by 4 bases, leaving 14 bases between them. The CDR3 is CASSPGRTFNEKLFF. CDR3 DNA: TGCGCCAGCAGCCCTGGACGGACGTTTAATGAAAAACTGTTTTTT.

This clonotype was found a few times. The chain carries TRBV20-1 and TRBJ2-1; no reliable D call. V lost 5 bases, J lost 5 bases, and 16 bases lay in between. Germline assignment: CDR1 DFQATT and CDR2 SNEGSKA (reference sequence). CDR3 length: 14 amino acids. For the CDR3, the DNA is TGCAGTGCTCTCAGCGTAGGGTGGGACAATGAGCAGTTCTTC. It encodes CSALSVGWDNEQFF.

The chain joins TRBV20-1 to TRBJ2-1; 10 nucleotides line up with TRBD1. The CDR3 has 15 amino acids. Germline trimming cut 3 bases from V and 0 bases from J; bases unmatched to any gene: 2. Per the germline V gene, CDR1 is DFQATT and CDR2 is SNEGSKA (reference sequence). CDR3 residues: CSASRTGGSYNEQFF. DNA of the CDR3: TGCAGTGCTAGTCGGACAGGGGGCTCCTACAATGAGCAGTTCTTC.

This chain uses TRBV27 with TRBJ2-3; 9 bases are a match to TRBD1. The germline CDR1 and CDR2 sequences are MNHEY and SMNVEV (reference sequence). J gave up 0 bases and V 2 bases, and 12 bases lay outside the gene matches. CDR3 size: 19 residues. The CDR3 sequence: CASSLTIAIGQGSTDTQYF. The CDR3 nucleotides read TGTGCCAGCAGTTTAACTATTGCAATAGGACAGGGGAGCACAGATACGCAGTATTTT.

This clonotype has just a few counts. The chain recombines TRBV12-3 or TRBV12-4 with TRBJ2-4; 10 positions agree with TRBD1. The J call could be wrong; TRBJ2-7 is a better fit for the DNA end. The CDR3 contains 14 residues. The CDR3 loop reads CASSLGQGGNEQYF. The CDR3 DNA sequence: TGTGCCAGCAGTCTCGGACAGGGGGGCAACGAGCAGTACTTC.

The genes are TRBV4-2 and TRBJ2-3; 8 bases are a match to TRBD2. Trimming cost V 0 bases and J 2 bases; bases outside gene matches: 13. Germline CDR1 LGHNA, CDR2 YNFKEQ. The CDR3 is made up of 19 amino acids. In nucleotides, the CDR3 is TGTGCCAGCAGCCAAGATTATCGCGGACTAGCAGCACCCACAGATACGCAGTATTTT. It specifies CASSQDYRGLAAPTDTQYF.

The gene calls are TRBV5-4 and TRBJ1-2; D is unresolved. The germline gives CDR1 SGHNT, CDR2 YYREEE (reference sequence). The CDR3 covers 14 residues. The V gene lost 0 bases and the J gene lost 7 bases, with 13 bases spanning the gap. The CDR3 here is CASSLEVSMGGYTF. Here the CDR3 DNA reads TGTGCCAGCAGCTTGGAGGTCTCTATGGGTGGCTACACCTTC.

The DNA for the CDR3 is TGCAGCGTTGAAGGGGGTTGGGGGCCAGAGGGGTTCGGCACAGATACGCAGTATTTT. This codes for CSVEGGWGPEGFGTDTQYF. The genes are TRBV29-1 and TRBJ2-3; tentative D call: TRBD1 (6 bases). CDR1 is SQVTM and CDR2 is ANQGSEA in the germline V gene. The CDR3 runs 19 residues. V lost 1 base and J 1 base, leaving 24 bases between the germline ends.

The rearrangement links TRBV29-1 to TRBJ1-5; D perhaps matches TRBD1 (5 bases). The CDR3 covers 13 residues. Trimming pared 4 bases from V and 7 bases from J, leaving 14 bases between. Per germline, CDR1 SQVTM and CDR2 ANQGSEA. The CDR3 nucleotides are TGCAGCGTTGCCACAGGCTATAACCAGCCCCAGCATTTT. Amino acid sequence: CSVATGYNQPQHF.

J is TRBJ1-1 and V is TRBV20-1; D gene ambiguous. CDR1 and CDR2 (germline): DFQATT, SNEGSKA (reference sequence). Between the trimmed V and J ends, which lost 3 bases and 3 bases, there was a span of 11 bases. The length of the CDR3 is 13 residues. The DNA for the CDR3 is TGCAGTGCTAGGGATCGGTCTGACACTGAAGCTTTCTTT. It encodes CSARDRSDTEAFF.

V and J are TRBV29-1 and TRBJ2-7; D may be TRBD1 (6 bases). V was clipped by 4 bases and J by 1 base, with 26 bases between them. CDR1 is SQVTM and CDR2 is ANQGSEA in the germline V gene. CDR3 size: 18 residues. DNA for the CDR3: TGCAGCGTTGTCGCCAACCGGAGACAGGTCCCACCTTCCTACGAGCAGTACTTC. Translation: CSVVANRRQVPPSYEQYF.

The J gene is TRBJ2-5, the V gene TRBV7-9, with TRBD1 matching 9 bases. This CDR3 is built from 15 residues. Trimming at V came to 5 bases and at J to 4 bases, leaving 8 bases not matched to a gene. Germline V CDR1 and CDR2: SEHNR, FQNEAQ (reference sequence). The CDR3 loop reads CASSTPGQGRETQYF. CDR3 nucleotides: TGTGCCAGCAGCACACCAGGACAGGGGAGAGAGACCCAGTACTTC.

The chain carries TRBV11-2 and TRBJ2-1, with D tentatively TRBD1 (6 bases). This CDR3 is built from 15 residues. V was trimmed by 1 base and J by 8 bases, leaving 15 bases between them. CDR1 is SGHAT and CDR2 is FQNNGV in the germline V gene. The CDR3 spells CASSLVGQGLDEQFF. The CDR3 coding sequence is TGTGCCAGCAGCTTAGTCGGGCAGGGGTTGGATGAGCAGTTCTTC.